This T cell receptor beta chain emerged from a study of T cell repertoires in cytomegalovirus infection. Study-wide background: Evidence of both CMV infection and a matching HLA type came from public TCR beta signatures. Study-wide findings and caveats: There were carriers of CMV plus the relevant HLA, and cumulative public TCR beta family frequency identified them. CMV-specific HLA-C-restricted TCR beta clonotypes dominated the ex vivo response.

With respect to this clonotype: Its cognate antigen is unknown.

CDR1 SGHTA and CDR2 FQGTGA come from the germline V gene. The CDR3 is made up of 15 amino acids. After removal of 7 bases from V and 3 bases from J, the junction contained 4 bases not matched to a gene. TCRdb redid the calling of the reads with MiXCR, one entry per CDR3 protein. The sample records fewer than 700,000 distinct CDR3 sequences, approximately 24% being singletons. The J gene is TRBJ2-6, the V gene TRBV7-3; the match to TRBD1 covers 9 bases. Sample: CD8+ T cells from PBMCs. The receptor comes from a human donor in good health (CMV status not recorded). Some clones in this sample may be carry-over from other donors' samples. DNA for the CDR3: TGTGCCAGCAACTGGGACAGGGATGGGGCCAACGTCCTGACTTTC. Its translation: CASNWDRDGANVLTF.